This T cell receptor beta chain was obtained from a study of PD-1 blockade in mismatch repair-deficient tumors. Turning to the study itself: Patients had 12 mismatch repair-deficient cancer types and were previously treated and progressing.

Mismatch repair deficiency was confirmed in all patients, by PCR or immunohistochemistry. V was cut by 4 bases and J by 4 bases, with 17 bases left in between. The CDR3 contains 15 residues. From germline, CDR1 is SQVTM and CDR2 ANQGSEA. Clones were sequenced by immunoSEQ multiplex PCR, and TCRdb holds only the in-frame ones, with some missing. The data show some 120,000 clones, with almost 90% seen just once and roughly 10% held by the top ten. Material: peripheral blood, obtained approximately 69 weeks after starting pembrolizumab. The clonotype originates from an adult with mismatch repair-deficient cancer. V is TRBV29-1 and J is TRBJ1-3; TRBD1 is a possible D gene (5 bases). The CDR3 sequence: CSVVPGYGSGNTIYF. CDR3 coding DNA: TGCAGCGTTGTTCCAGGGTATGGTTCCGGAAACACCATATATTTT.